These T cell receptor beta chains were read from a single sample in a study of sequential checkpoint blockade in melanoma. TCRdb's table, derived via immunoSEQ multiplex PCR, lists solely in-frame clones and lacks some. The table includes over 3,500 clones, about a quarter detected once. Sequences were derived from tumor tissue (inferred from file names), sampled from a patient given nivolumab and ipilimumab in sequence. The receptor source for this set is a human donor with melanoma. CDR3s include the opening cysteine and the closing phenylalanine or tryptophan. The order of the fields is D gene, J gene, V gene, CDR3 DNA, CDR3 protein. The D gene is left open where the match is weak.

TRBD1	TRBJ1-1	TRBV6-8	TGTGCCAGCAGTGACAGGGCGAACACTGAAGCTTTCTTT	CASSDRANTEAFF